This T cell receptor (beta chain) appears in the sequencing data of a study of shared clonotypes between healthy human individuals. Germline V gene lookup returns CDR1 SGDLS and CDR2 YYNGEE. The CDR3 extends over 14 amino acids. The ends were cut back, 0 bases at V and 5 bases at J, with 12 bases in the middle. Broader study findings: Relative to clonotypes present in all four donors, those not shared had lower generation probabilities.

Positive CCR7 selection of CD45RO-negative cells yielded the naive CD8 cells, and terminally differentiated effector memory CD45RA+ cells were excluded. This clone was recorded only once. The antigen is unknown. The data were produced by immunoSEQ multiplex PCR, yet TCRdb's version contains in-frame clones alone and is incomplete. The sample holds more than 600,000 clones, about 90% seen once. This chain links TRBV9 with TRBJ2-7; D could derive from TRBD1 or TRBD2 (5 bases each). The sequenced material came from naive CD8+ T cells sorted from blood. This TCR was recovered from a man younger than 45 in good health. The CDR3 region is CASSVGGPGNEQYF. The CDR3 DNA reads TGTGCCAGCAGCGTAGGGGGACCGGGGAACGAGCAGTACTTC.